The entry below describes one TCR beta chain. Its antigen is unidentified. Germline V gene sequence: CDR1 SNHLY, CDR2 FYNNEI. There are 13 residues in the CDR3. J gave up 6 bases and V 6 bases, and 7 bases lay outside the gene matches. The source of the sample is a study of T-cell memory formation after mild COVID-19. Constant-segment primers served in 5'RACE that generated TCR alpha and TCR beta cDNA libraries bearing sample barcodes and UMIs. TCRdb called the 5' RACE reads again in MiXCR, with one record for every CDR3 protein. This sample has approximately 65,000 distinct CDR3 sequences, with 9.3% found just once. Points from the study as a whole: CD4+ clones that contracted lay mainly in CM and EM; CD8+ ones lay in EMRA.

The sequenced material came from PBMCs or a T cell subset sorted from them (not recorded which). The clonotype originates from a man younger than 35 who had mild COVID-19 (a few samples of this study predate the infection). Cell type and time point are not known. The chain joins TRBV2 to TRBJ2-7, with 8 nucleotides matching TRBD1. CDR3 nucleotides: TGTGCCAGCAGGGGGACAGGCCCGGGCGAGCAGTACTTC. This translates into CASRGTGPGEQYF.